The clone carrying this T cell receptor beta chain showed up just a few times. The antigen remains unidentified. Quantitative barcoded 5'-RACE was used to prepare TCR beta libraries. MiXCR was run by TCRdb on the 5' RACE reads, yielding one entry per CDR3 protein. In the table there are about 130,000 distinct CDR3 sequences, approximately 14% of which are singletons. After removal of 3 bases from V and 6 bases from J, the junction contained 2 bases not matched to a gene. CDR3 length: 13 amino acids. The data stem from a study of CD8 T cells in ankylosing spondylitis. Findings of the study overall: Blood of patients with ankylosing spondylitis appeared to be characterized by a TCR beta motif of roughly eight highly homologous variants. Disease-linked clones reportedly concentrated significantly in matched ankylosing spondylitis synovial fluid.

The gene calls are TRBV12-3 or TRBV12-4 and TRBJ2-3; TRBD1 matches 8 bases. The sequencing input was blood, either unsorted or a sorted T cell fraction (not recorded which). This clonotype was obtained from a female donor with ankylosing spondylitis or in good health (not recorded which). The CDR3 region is CASSFQGADTQYF. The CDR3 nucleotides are TGTGCCAGCAGTTTTCAGGGGGCCGATACGCAGTATTTT.